These T cell receptor beta chains were read from a single sample in a study of blood T cell repertoires in COVID-19. Clones were sequenced by immunoSEQ multiplex PCR, and TCRdb holds only the in-frame ones, with some missing. The table lists around 200,000 clones, about 86% of them singletons. The source material was peripheral blood. These receptors originate from a man aged 55 to 69 who had recovered from COVID-19. The CDR3 runs from the conserved cysteine through the conserved F or W. A D gene is named only where the DNA matches it firmly. Only part of the rows carry a size: once, few, many, or a class if the clone is expanded.

d_gene	len	j_gene	v_gene	abundance	CDR3aa	CDR3nt
-	14	TRBJ2-7	TRBV7-8	-	CASTLRGPRYEQYF	TGTGCCAGCACCCTAAGGGGCCCTCGGTACGAGCAGTACTTC
-	14	TRBJ1-1	TRBV7-8	-	CASSLALTETEAFF	TGTGCCAGCAGCTTAGCCTTGACAGAAACTGAAGCTTTCTTT
TRBD1	17	TRBJ2-7	TRBV24-1	-	CATSDSPGQGTTDEQYF	TGTGCCACCAGTGATTCTCCGGGACAGGGTACGACAGACGAGCAGTACTTC
TRBD1	15	TRBJ1-2	TRBV5-1	-	CASSLGLTGGFGYTF	TGCGCCAGCAGCTTGGGACTGACAGGGGGTTTCGGCTACACCTTC
-	12	TRBJ2-5	TRBV12-3/TRBV12-4	-	CASSSSEQTQYF	TGTGCCAGCAGTTCTAGCGAGCAGACCCAGTACTTC
-	15	TRBJ1-5	TRBV6-1	-	CASSEEPYSNQPQHF	TGTGCCAGCAGTGAAGAACCCTATAGCAATCAGCCCCAGCATTTT
TRBD1	13	TRBJ1-2	TRBV12-3/TRBV12-4	-	CASSLQGTYGYTF	TGTGCCAGTAGTTTACAGGGGACCTATGGCTACACCTTC
TRBD1	14	TRBJ2-7	TRBV19	-	CASSVSDRGYEQYF	TGTGCCAGTAGCGTCTCGGACAGGGGCTACGAGCAGTACTTC
-	14	TRBJ2-3	TRBV2	-	CASRDVSGTDTQYF	TGTGCCAGCAGGGACGTAAGCGGAACAGATACGCAGTATTTT
TRBD1	13	TRBJ1-5	TRBV30	many	CATTGGANQPQHF	TGTGCCACGACAGGGGGGGCGAATCAGCCCCAGCATTTT
TRBD2	14	TRBJ2-7	TRBV27	-	CASSTLAGTYEQYF	TGTGCCAGCAGTACTTTAGCGGGGACCTACGAGCAGTACTTC
TRBD1	14	TRBJ1-1	TRBV19	-	CASSNRQGSAEAFF	TGTGCCAGTAGCAACCGACAGGGAAGTGCTGAAGCTTTCTTT
-	15	TRBJ1-1	TRBV7-2	-	CASSLMAQVNTEAFF	TGTGCCAGCAGCTTAATGGCTCAGGTTAACACTGAAGCTTTCTTT
TRBD1	13	TRBJ1-1	TRBV6-5	-	CASRDRGGTEAFF	TGTGCCAGCAGGGACAGGGGCGGAACTGAAGCTTTCTTT
TRBD2	15	TRBJ2-7	TRBV10-1	-	CASSESLAGVHEQYF	TGCGCCAGCAGTGAGTCCCTAGCGGGAGTACACGAGCAGTACTTC
TRBD1	13	TRBJ1-1	TRBV7-9	once	CASSLDRVGQAFF	TGTGCCAGCAGCCTAGACAGGGTGGGTCAAGCTTTCTTT
TRBD1	14	TRBJ1-5	TRBV5-1	once	CASSADRGGQPQHF	TGCGCCAGCAGCGCGGACAGGGGAGGGCAGCCCCAGCATTTT
TRBD1	15	TRBJ2-3	TRBV11-3	-	CASSFGTGGTDTQYF	TGTGCCAGCAGCTTTGGGACAGGGGGCACAGATACGCAGTATTTT
-	14	TRBJ2-2	TRBV19	-	CASSNQQGTGELFF	TGTGCCAGTAGTAACCAACAGGGTACCGGGGAGCTGTTTTTT
-	14	TRBJ1-4	TRBV6-5	-	CASKEGHSYEKLFF	TGTGCCAGCAAGGAGGGCCATTCTTACGAAAAACTGTTTTTT
-	14	TRBJ2-2	TRBV6-2/TRBV6-3	-	CASSSLPGAGELFF	TGTGCCAGCAGTTCCCTCCCGGGGGCCGGGGAGCTGTTTTTT
TRBD2	16	TRBJ2-2	TRBV3-1/TRBV3-2	-	CASSLLAGGPSGELFF	TGTGCCAGCAGTCTACTAGCGGGGGGGCCGTCAGGGGAGCTGTTTTTT
TRBD1	13	TRBJ1-2	TRBV29-1	-	CSATGQGNRGYTF	TGCAGCGCGACGGGACAGGGAAACAGGGGCTACACCTTC
TRBD2	15	TRBJ2-1	TRBV7-6	-	CASRRGSGGAYEQFF	TGTGCCAGCAGACGGGGGAGCGGGGGGGCTTATGAGCAGTTCTTC
TRBD2	15	TRBJ2-1	TRBV18	-	CASSPGLADLNEQFF	TGTGCCAGCTCACCAGGACTAGCTGACCTCAATGAGCAGTTCTTC